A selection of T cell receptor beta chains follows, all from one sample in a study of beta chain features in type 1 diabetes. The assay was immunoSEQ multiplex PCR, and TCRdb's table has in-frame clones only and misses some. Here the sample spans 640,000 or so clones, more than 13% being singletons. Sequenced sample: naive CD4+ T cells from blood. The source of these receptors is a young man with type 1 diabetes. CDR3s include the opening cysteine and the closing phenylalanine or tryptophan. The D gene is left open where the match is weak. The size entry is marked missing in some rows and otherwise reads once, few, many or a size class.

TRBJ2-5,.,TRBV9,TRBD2,CASSVRGGGETQYF,TGTGCCAGCAGCGTGCGGGGGGGCGGAGAGACCCAGTACTTC
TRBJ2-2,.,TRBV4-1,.,CASSQGSSTNTGELFF,TGCGCCAGCAGCCAAGGAAGCAGCACGAACACCGGGGAGCTGTTTTTT
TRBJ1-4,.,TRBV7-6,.,CASSLEGHYEKLFF,TGTGCCAGCAGCTTAGAAGGACACTATGAAAAACTGTTTTTT
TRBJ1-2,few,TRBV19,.,CASSQGGDYGYTF,TGTGCCAGTAGCCAAGGGGGGGACTATGGCTACACCTTC
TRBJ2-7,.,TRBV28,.,CASSLNYEQYF,TGTGCCAGCAGTCTCAACTACGAGCAGTACTTC
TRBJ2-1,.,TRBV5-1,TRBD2,CASSETSGGNEQFF,TGCGCCAGCAGCGAGACTAGCGGAGGCAATGAGCAGTTCTTC
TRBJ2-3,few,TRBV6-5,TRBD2,CASSYSLAGGPDTQYF,TGTGCCAGCAGTTACTCGCTCGCGGGGGGGCCAGATACGCAGTATTTT
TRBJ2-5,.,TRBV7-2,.,CASSLAKETQYF,TGTGCCAGCAGCTTAGCGAAGGAGACCCAGTACTTC
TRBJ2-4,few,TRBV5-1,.,CASSLGNRLAKNIQYF,TGCGCCAGCAGCTTGGGCAACCGTTTAGCCAAAAACATTCAGTACTTC
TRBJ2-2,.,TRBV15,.,CATSSLGIGELFF,TGTGCCACCAGCAGCCTGGGGATCGGGGAGCTGTTTTTT
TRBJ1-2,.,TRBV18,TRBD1,CASSADRGLAGYTF,TGTGCCAGCTCAGCGGACAGGGGGCTAGCTGGCTACACCTTC
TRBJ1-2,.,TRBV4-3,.,CASSQGNLRGYTF,TGCGCCAGCAGCCAGGGGAATCTGCGTGGCTACACCTTC
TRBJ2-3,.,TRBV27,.,CASSLSPGIAPGTQYF,TGTGCCAGCAGTTTATCTCCCGGGATAGCACCCGGTACGCAGTATTTT
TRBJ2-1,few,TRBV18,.,CASSPAPGANEQFF,TGTGCCAGCTCACCAGCCCCCGGAGCCAATGAGCAGTTCTTC
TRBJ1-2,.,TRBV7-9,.,CASSPQGNYGYTF,TGTGCCAGCAGCCCTCAGGGAAACTATGGCTACACCTTC
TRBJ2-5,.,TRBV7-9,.,CACGRGFAQETQYF,TGTGCCTGCGGCCGGGGGTTCGCCCAAGAGACCCAGTACTTC
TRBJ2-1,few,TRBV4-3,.,CASSQDPANPSNEQFF,TGCGCCAGCAGCCAAGACCCAGCCAACCCCTCCAATGAGCAGTTCTTC
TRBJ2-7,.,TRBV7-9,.,CASSRDTYEQYF,TGTGCCAGCAGCCGGGACACCTACGAGCAGTACTTC
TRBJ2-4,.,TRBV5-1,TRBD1,CASSFADRDGAIQYF,TGCGCCAGCAGTTTCGCTGACAGGGATGGCGCCATTCAGTACTTC
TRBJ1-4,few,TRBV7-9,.,CASSNGGEKLFF,TGTGCCAGCAGTAATGGCGGGGAAAAACTGTTTTTT
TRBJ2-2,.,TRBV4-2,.,CASSLRGKNTGELFF,TGTGCCAGCAGCCTTCGGGGGAAGAACACCGGGGAGCTGTTTTTT
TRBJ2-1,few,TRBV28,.,CASSFSLSEEFF,TGTGCCAGCAGTTTTAGTCTGAGCGAGGAGTTCTTC
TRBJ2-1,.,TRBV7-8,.,CASSRLSSYNEQFF,TGTGCCAGCAGCCGACTCAGCTCCTACAATGAGCAGTTCTTC
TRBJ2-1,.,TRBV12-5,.,CASGLVGTPGRNEQFF,TGTGCTAGTGGTTTGGTGGGGACCCCAGGAAGAAATGAGCAGTTCTTC
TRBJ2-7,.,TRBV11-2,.,CASSLSREQYF,TGTGCCAGCAGCTTAAGTCGAGAGCAGTACTTC
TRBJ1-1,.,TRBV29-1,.,CSVEVGRATEAFF,TGCAGCGTTGAAGTCGGCCGAGCAACTGAAGCTTTCTTT
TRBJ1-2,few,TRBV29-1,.,CSVGTRGARIFTF,TGCAGCGTTGGCACCCGGGGCGCTAGGATTTTCACCTTC